Listed below are T cell receptor beta chains from one sample, sequenced in a study of cytomegalovirus exposure and HLA in healthy donors. This table comes from immunoSEQ multiplex PCR, and its TCRdb copy is limited to in-frame clones, with some not included. The listing contains 30,000 to 45,000 clones. The sequencing sample was made of PBMCs. The receptors were sampled from a man between 35 and 55 years old in good health and CMV-seropositive. Each CDR3 is given with its conserved first and last residue. D genes are given only for firm matches.

TRBV7-2,TRBJ2-7,NA,CASSQYPREHYEQYF,TGTGCCAGCAGTCAATACCCACGGGAACACTACGAGCAGTACTTC
TRBV4-2,TRBJ2-7,TRBD2,CASSQEGRGWGISYEQYF,TGTGCCAGCAGCCAAGAAGGGAGGGGATGGGGGATCTCCTACGAGCAGTACTTC
TRBV27,TRBJ1-1,TRBD1,CASSFRGPGTEAFF,TGTGCCAGCAGTTTTAGGGGGCCAGGGACTGAAGCTTTCTTT
TRBV9,TRBJ2-6,TRBD1,CASSLRDRGISGANVLTF,TGTGCCAGCAGCCTAAGGGACAGGGGAATCTCTGGGGCCAATGTCCTGACTTTC
TRBV7-9,TRBJ2-5,TRBD1,CASSLGLTGQETQYF,TGTGCCAGCAGCTTAGGGTTGACAGGGCAAGAGACCCAGTACTTC
TRBV5-1,TRBJ2-3,NA,CASSAPEGQDTQYF,TGCGCCAGCAGCGCCCCCGAGGGCCAAGATACGCAGTATTTT
TRBV27,TRBJ1-1,NA,CASSLGRLNTEAFF,TGTGCCAGCAGTCTTGGGCGTTTGAACACTGAAGCTTTCTTT
TRBV5-1,TRBJ1-2,TRBD1,CASNNNPGGAGYGYTF,TGCGCCAGCAACAATAATCCAGGGGGCGCGGGCTATGGCTACACCTTC
TRBV9,TRBJ1-1,NA,CASSVDRVGEAFF,TGTGCCAGCAGCGTAGACAGGGTCGGTGAAGCTTTCTTT
TRBV5-4,TRBJ2-3,NA,CASSLGIRGTDTQYF,TGTGCCAGCAGCTTGGGGATCAGGGGCACAGATACGCAGTATTTT
TRBV7-7,TRBJ2-5,TRBD2,CASSRGAGVQETQYF,TGTGCTAGCAGCCGAGGGGCGGGAGTACAAGAGACCCAGTACTTC
TRBV12-5,TRBJ1-1,NA,CASGLADKNTEAFF,TGTGCTAGTGGTTTGGCGGACAAGAACACTGAAGCTTTCTTT
TRBV19,TRBJ2-1,NA,CASRLTSNSYNEQFF,TGTGCCAGTAGACTAACTAGCAACTCCTACAATGAGCAGTTCTTC
TRBV19,TRBJ1-2,NA,CASSITPDRGYGYTF,TGTGCCAGTAGTATAACCCCCGACAGAGGCTATGGCTACACCTTC
TRBV30,TRBJ2-6,NA,CASPGPPGANVLTF,TGTGCCTCGCCAGGGCCCCCTGGGGCCAACGTCCTGACTTTC
TRBV5-1,TRBJ2-2,NA,CASSLATLATGELFF,TGCGCCAGCAGCTTGGCCACGTTGGCCACCGGGGAGCTGTTTTTT
TRBV6-6,TRBJ2-7,TRBD1,CASQQGALEQYF,TGTGCCAGTCAACAGGGGGCGCTTGAGCAGTACTTC
TRBV4-3,TRBJ2-7,NA,CASSQDISYEQYF,TGCGCCAGCAGCCAAGATATATCCTACGAGCAGTACTTC
TRBV7-9,TRBJ1-4,NA,CASSLNGGTNEKLFF,TGTGCCAGCAGCTTAAACGGGGGAACTAATGAAAAACTGTTTTTT
TRBV6-1,TRBJ1-4,NA,CASTPTGAFNEKLFF,TGTGCCAGCACCCCGACAGGCGCTTTTAATGAAAAACTGTTTTTT
TRBV19,TRBJ2-5,TRBD1,CASSGTGGYQGTQYF,TGTGCCAGTAGTGGGACAGGGGGATACCAAGGGACCCAGTACTTC
TRBV7-2,TRBJ2-1,NA,CASSYYLNEQFF,TGTGCCAGCAGCTACTACCTCAATGAGCAGTTCTTC
TRBV7-8,TRBJ2-7,TRBD2,CASSRPGLAGVESYEQYF,TGTGCCAGCAGCCGCCCGGGACTAGCGGGAGTGGAGTCCTACGAGCAGTACTTC
TRBV7-2,TRBJ2-7,TRBD1,CASSSTGTGYEQYF,TGTGCCAGCAGCTCGACCGGGACAGGCTACGAGCAGTACTTC
TRBV12-1,TRBJ1-3,NA,CASSFRTGGNSGNTIYF,TGTGCCAGCAGCTTTAGGACAGGCGGGAACTCTGGAAACACCATATATTTT
TRBV10-3,TRBJ1-5,TRBD1,CAISSPGQGNQPQHF,TGTGCCATCAGTTCTCCGGGACAGGGCAATCAGCCCCAGCATTTT
TRBV5-6,TRBJ1-1,NA,CASSNPQGPRTEAFF,TGTGCCAGCAGCAACCCCCAAGGCCCTAGAACGGAAGCTTTCTTT
TRBV6-5,TRBJ1-6,NA,CASSYSGSSYNSPLHF,TGTGCCAGCAGTTACTCGGGGAGCTCCTATAATTCACCCCTCCACTTT
TRBV6-5,TRBJ2-1,TRBD2,CASSYGEGTTGQFF,TGTGCCAGCAGTTACGGGGAGGGGACGACGGGGCAGTTCTTC
TRBV6-6,TRBJ2-1,NA,CASSSTRDEQFF,TGTGCCAGCAGTTCGACTCGGGATGAGCAGTTCTTC
TRBV19,TRBJ1-1,NA,CASSISGGNTEAFF,TGTGCCAGTAGTATAAGTGGCGGGAACACTGAAGCTTTCTTT
TRBV7-8,TRBJ2-7,TRBD1,CASSFPGTDYEQYF,TGTGCCAGCAGCTTCCCCGGGACAGACTACGAGCAGTACTTC
TRBV7-2,TRBJ2-1,TRBD2,CASSRRTSGSHEQFF,TGTGCCAGCAGCAGACGGACTAGCGGGAGCCATGAGCAGTTCTTC
TRBV9,TRBJ2-3,TRBD2,CASSSLAGTDTQYF,TGTGCCAGCAGCTCACTAGCGGGAACAGATACGCAGTATTTT
TRBV19,TRBJ1-1,NA,CASSGQTWNTEAFF,TGTGCCAGTAGCGGACAGACATGGAACACTGAAGCTTTCTTT
TRBV7-9,TRBJ1-4,NA,CASSPGGIKLFF,TGTGCCAGCAGCCCCGGAGGGATCAAACTGTTTTTT
TRBV2,TRBJ1-1,NA,CASKGQPNTEAFF,TGTGCCAGCAAAGGACAGCCGAACACTGAAGCTTTCTTT
TRBV9,TRBJ1-4,NA,CASSATTGVGEKLFF,TGTGCCAGCAGCGCCACGACAGGAGTGGGTGAAAAACTGTTTTTT
TRBV30,TRBJ2-1,TRBD2,CACHPGGAYNEQFF,TGTGCCTGCCATCCCGGGGGGGCTTACAATGAGCAGTTCTTC
TRBV5-1,TRBJ2-7,NA,CASSLGVKREQYF,TGCGCCAGCAGCTTGGGAGTCAAACGCGAGCAGTACTTC
TRBV4-2,TRBJ2-7,TRBD2,CASSPTRDYIYGQYF,TGTGCCAGCAGCCCGACCCGGGACTACATCTACGGGCAGTACTTC
TRBV27,TRBJ1-5,NA,CASSSRQPQHF,TGTGCCAGCAGTTCTAGACAGCCCCAGCATTTT
TRBV18,TRBJ2-6,NA,CASSLQGSGANVLTF,TGTGCCAGCTCACTACAGGGATCTGGGGCCAACGTCCTGACTTTC
TRBV9,TRBJ2-7,TRBD1,CASSGREGQVGYEQYF,TGTGCCAGCAGCGGGAGAGAGGGACAGGTAGGGTACGAGCAGTACTTC
TRBV30,TRBJ1-2,NA,CAWSARENYGYTF,TGTGCCTGGAGTGCACGGGAGAACTATGGCTACACCTTC
TRBV19,TRBJ2-1,TRBD1,CASSTGTGEQFF,TGTGCCAGTAGTACCGGGACAGGGGAGCAGTTCTTC
TRBV7-9,TRBJ2-7,TRBD2,CASSSSPGTGGRVEQYF,TGTGCCAGCAGCTCCTCCCCAGGGACGGGGGGTAGGGTCGAGCAGTACTTC
TRBV12-5,TRBJ2-7,TRBD2,CASGFSTGTSSYEQYF,TGTGCTAGTGGTTTCTCGACCGGGACTAGCTCCTACGAGCAGTACTTC
TRBV5-5,TRBJ2-3,TRBD1,CASQGQERDTQYF,TGTGCCAGCCAGGGACAGGAGAGGGATACGCAGTATTTT
TRBV5-1,TRBJ1-5,NA,CASSLDSNGQPQHF,TGCGCCAGCAGTTTGGACAGTAACGGTCAGCCCCAGCATTTT
TRBV4-3,TRBJ1-2,NA,CASSQATGTNYGYTF,TGCGCCAGCAGCCAAGCGACCGGGACAAACTATGGCTACACCTTC
TRBV9,TRBJ2-7,TRBD2,CASSAGGVAGVYEQYF,TGTGCCAGCAGCGCCGGCGGGGTAGCGGGAGTCTACGAGCAGTACTTC
TRBV10-3,TRBJ1-5,TRBD1,CAISDGTGSNQPQHF,TGTGCCATCAGTGACGGGACAGGGAGCAATCAGCCCCAGCATTTT
TRBV27,TRBJ1-1,TRBD1,CASSTGQGVGTEAFF,TGTGCCAGCAGTACCGGACAGGGGGTGGGGACTGAAGCTTTCTTT
TRBV27,TRBJ1-6,NA,CASSFSLGNSPLHF,TGTGCCAGCAGTTTTAGCCTTGGGAATTCACCCCTCCACTTT
TRBV18,TRBJ1-4,TRBD1,CASSPGTGATNEKLFF,TGTGCCAGCTCACCCGGGACAGGGGCGACTAATGAAAAACTGTTTTTT